Listed below are T cell receptor beta chains from one sample, sequenced in a study of blood T cells in healthy people across ages. TCRdb reanalysed the 5' RACE reads using MiXCR and keeps one entry per CDR3 protein. In the table there are roughly 700,000 distinct CDR3 sequences, just under 25% of which are singletons. The same sample was also studied in work on T cells of mothers and their children.

The material sequenced was blood. These receptors all come from a boy younger than 18 in good health. Both conserved end residues are part of each CDR3. The order of the fields is CDR3 protein, CDR3 DNA, J gene, clone size, CDR3 length, V gene, D gene. D genes are given only for firm matches. A row's size may be missing; if present it is once, few, many or a size class.

CDR3 protein: CASSPGLAGDRNTQYF; CDR3 DNA: TGCGCCAGCAGCCCCGGGCTAGCGGGAGATCGAAATACGCAGTATTTT; J gene: TRBJ2-3; clone size: few; CDR3 length: 16; V gene: TRBV5-1; D gene: TRBD2
CDR3 protein: CASSLTVGGGGYEQYF; CDR3 DNA: TGTGCCAGCAGTTTAACGGTGGGGGGAGGAGGCTACGAGCAGTACTTC; J gene: TRBJ2-7; clone size: .; CDR3 length: 16; V gene: TRBV28; D gene: .
CDR3 protein: CASSLVGLANPDTQYF; CDR3 DNA: TGCGCCAGCAGCTTGGTGGGACTAGCGAATCCAGATACGCAGTATTTT; J gene: TRBJ2-3; clone size: .; CDR3 length: 16; V gene: TRBV5-1; D gene: TRBD2
CDR3 protein: CASSQGLVVRETQYF; CDR3 DNA: TGCGCCAGCAGCCAAGGACTAGTTGTCCGGGAGACCCAGTACTTC; J gene: TRBJ2-5; clone size: few; CDR3 length: 15; V gene: TRBV4-1; D gene: .
CDR3 protein: CASSLAGANNEQFF; CDR3 DNA: TGTGCCAGCAGCTTGGCCGGCGCTAACAATGAGCAGTTCTTC; J gene: TRBJ2-1; clone size: few; CDR3 length: 14; V gene: TRBV5-6; D gene: .
CDR3 protein: CASTQRGDEQFF; CDR3 DNA: TGTGCCAGCACCCAGCGGGGGGATGAGCAGTTCTTC; J gene: TRBJ2-1; clone size: few; CDR3 length: 12; V gene: TRBV3-1; D gene: TRBD2
CDR3 protein: CSVEDSSGRSGELFF; CDR3 DNA: TGCAGCGTTGAAGATTCTAGCGGGAGGTCCGGGGAGCTGTTTTTT; J gene: TRBJ2-2; clone size: few; CDR3 length: 15; V gene: TRBV29-1; D gene: TRBD2
CDR3 protein: CSPLLGNEQFF; CDR3 DNA: TGCAGCCCACTACTAGGAAATGAGCAGTTCTTC; J gene: TRBJ2-1; clone size: .; CDR3 length: 11; V gene: TRBV29-1; D gene: .
CDR3 protein: CASSLSESSYNEQFF; CDR3 DNA: TGTGCCAGCAGCCTAAGCGAGAGCTCCTACAATGAGCAGTTCTTC; J gene: TRBJ2-1; clone size: .; CDR3 length: 15; V gene: TRBV4-2; D gene: .
CDR3 protein: CASSVGSGYGYTF; CDR3 DNA: TGTGCCAGCAGCGTGGGGAGTGGATATGGCTACACCTTC; J gene: TRBJ1-2; clone size: few; CDR3 length: 13; V gene: TRBV9; D gene: .
CDR3 protein: CASSPRLGNNSPLHF; CDR3 DNA: TGTGCCAGCAGCCCCCGCCTAGGGAATAATTCACCCCTCCACTTT; J gene: TRBJ1-6; clone size: .; CDR3 length: 15; V gene: TRBV28; D gene: .
CDR3 protein: CSAPPGQSSNEQFF; CDR3 DNA: TGCAGTGCCCCCCCGGGACAGTCCTCTAATGAGCAGTTCTTC; J gene: TRBJ2-1; clone size: few; CDR3 length: 14; V gene: TRBV20-1; D gene: TRBD1
CDR3 protein: CASSLLAGGPETQYF; CDR3 DNA: TGTGCCAGCAGCTTGCTAGCGGGGGGGCCGGAGACCCAGTACTTC; J gene: TRBJ2-5; clone size: many; CDR3 length: 15; V gene: TRBV7-9; D gene: TRBD2
CDR3 protein: CASSESGANVLTF; CDR3 DNA: TGTGCCAGCAGCGAATCTGGGGCCAACGTCCTGACTTTC; J gene: TRBJ2-6; clone size: few; CDR3 length: 13; V gene: TRBV25-1; D gene: .
CDR3 protein: CASKSRRDRGSEAFF; CDR3 DNA: TGTGCCAGTAAGAGCCGCCGGGACAGGGGTTCTGAAGCTTTCTTT; J gene: TRBJ1-1; clone size: .; CDR3 length: 15; V gene: TRBV19; D gene: TRBD1
CDR3 protein: CASSLAGGGSGELFF; CDR3 DNA: TGTGCCAGCAGCTTAGCGGGGGGAGGTTCCGGGGAGCTGTTTTTT; J gene: TRBJ2-2; clone size: few; CDR3 length: 15; V gene: TRBV7-2; D gene: .
CDR3 protein: CAIKQELTNTEAFF; CDR3 DNA: TGTGCCATTAAACAGGAACTTACGAACACTGAAGCTTTCTTT; J gene: TRBJ1-1; clone size: few; CDR3 length: 14; V gene: TRBV10-3; D gene: .
CDR3 protein: CSAPGADEQFF; CDR3 DNA: TGCAGCGCCCCTGGGGCTGATGAGCAGTTCTTC; J gene: TRBJ2-1; clone size: .; CDR3 length: 11; V gene: TRBV29-1; D gene: .
CDR3 protein: CASSPSPGTGDEQFF; CDR3 DNA: TGTGCCAGCAGCCCTAGTCCCGGGACAGGCGATGAGCAGTTCTTC; J gene: TRBJ2-1; clone size: .; CDR3 length: 15; V gene: TRBV3-1; D gene: TRBD1
CDR3 protein: CASSENTGGELFF; CDR3 DNA: TGTGCCAGCAGTGAGAACACTGGTGGGGAGCTGTTTTTT; J gene: TRBJ2-2; clone size: once; CDR3 length: 13; V gene: TRBV6-1; D gene: .
CDR3 protein: CASSQDAGTGVEKLFF; CDR3 DNA: TGTGCCAGCAGCCAAGATGCAGGGACAGGGGTCGAAAAACTGTTTTTT; J gene: TRBJ1-4; clone size: .; CDR3 length: 16; V gene: TRBV4-2; D gene: TRBD1
CDR3 protein: CAISEQGGGYTF; CDR3 DNA: TGTGCCATCAGTGAACAGGGAGGCGGCTACACCTTC; J gene: TRBJ1-2; clone size: .; CDR3 length: 12; V gene: TRBV10-3; D gene: .
CDR3 protein: CASSPDGNSGNTIYF; CDR3 DNA: TGTGCCAGCAGTCCGGACGGAAACTCTGGAAACACCATATATTTT; J gene: TRBJ1-3; clone size: few; CDR3 length: 15; V gene: TRBV27; D gene: .
CDR3 protein: CASWDLQGDDSEAFF; CDR3 DNA: TGTGCCAGCTGGGACTTACAGGGGGATGACTCTGAAGCTTTCTTT; J gene: TRBJ1-1; clone size: .; CDR3 length: 15; V gene: TRBV28; D gene: TRBD1
CDR3 protein: CSVPSDWIETQYF; CDR3 DNA: TGCAGCGTTCCATCGGATTGGATAGAGACCCAGTACTTC; J gene: TRBJ2-5; clone size: .; CDR3 length: 13; V gene: TRBV29-1; D gene: .
CDR3 protein: CSVSNSGVQPQYF; CDR3 DNA: TGCAGTGTCTCAAATTCAGGGGTGCAGCCCCAGTATTTT; J gene: TRBJ2-3; clone size: .; CDR3 length: 13; V gene: TRBV20-1; D gene: .
CDR3 protein: CATSRGGEGDGYTF; CDR3 DNA: TGTGCCACCAGCAGAGGGGGGGAGGGAGATGGCTACACCTTC; J gene: TRBJ1-2; clone size: few; CDR3 length: 14; V gene: TRBV15; D gene: .
CDR3 protein: CSVGSDGYTF; CDR3 DNA: TGCAGCGTAGGGTCCGATGGCTACACCTTC; J gene: TRBJ1-2; clone size: .; CDR3 length: 10; V gene: TRBV29-1; D gene: .
CDR3 protein: CASRSGGASYNEQFF; CDR3 DNA: TGTGCCAGCAGATCCGGGGGGGCCTCCTACAATGAGCAGTTCTTC; J gene: TRBJ2-1; clone size: .; CDR3 length: 15; V gene: TRBV11-2; D gene: TRBD2
CDR3 protein: CASSQQRLSNEQFF; CDR3 DNA: TGTGCCAGCTCGCAACAGAGGCTTTCCAATGAGCAGTTCTTC; J gene: TRBJ2-1; clone size: few; CDR3 length: 14; V gene: TRBV6-5; D gene: .
CDR3 protein: CASSLERATEAFF; CDR3 DNA: TGCGCCAGCAGCTTGGAGAGGGCCACTGAAGCTTTCTTT; J gene: TRBJ1-1; clone size: once; CDR3 length: 13; V gene: TRBV5-1; D gene: .
CDR3 protein: CASIETGVSYNEQFF; CDR3 DNA: TGTGCCAGCATCGAAACGGGGGTATCCTACAATGAGCAGTTCTTC; J gene: TRBJ2-1; clone size: few; CDR3 length: 15; V gene: TRBV11-2; D gene: .
CDR3 protein: CSATYTDTQYF; CDR3 DNA: TGCAGTGCTACCTACACAGATACGCAGTATTTT; J gene: TRBJ2-3; clone size: .; CDR3 length: 11; V gene: TRBV20-1; D gene: .
CDR3 protein: CASSHTDRAGQPQHF; CDR3 DNA: TGTGCCAGCAGTCACACAGACAGGGCGGGTCAGCCCCAGCATTTT; J gene: TRBJ1-5; clone size: .; CDR3 length: 15; V gene: TRBV6-6; D gene: TRBD1
CDR3 protein: CASAVVLSYNEQFF; CDR3 DNA: TGTGCCAGCGCAGTCGTGCTCTCCTACAATGAGCAGTTCTTC; J gene: TRBJ2-1; clone size: many; CDR3 length: 14; V gene: TRBV7-2; D gene: .
CDR3 protein: CASSFPLGSGKETQYF; CDR3 DNA: TGTGCCAGCAGCTTTCCGCTGGGCTCGGGCAAAGAGACCCAGTACTTC; J gene: TRBJ2-5; clone size: .; CDR3 length: 16; V gene: TRBV7-2; D gene: .
CDR3 protein: CASSPGQGIAGYEQYF; CDR3 DNA: TGTGCCAGCAGCCCAGGACAGGGTATTGCCGGCTACGAGCAGTACTTC; J gene: TRBJ2-7; clone size: .; CDR3 length: 16; V gene: TRBV7-8; D gene: TRBD1
CDR3 protein: CASRSGGNQETQYF; CDR3 DNA: TGTGCCAGCAGGTCTGGGGGGAACCAAGAGACCCAGTACTTC; J gene: TRBJ2-5; clone size: .; CDR3 length: 14; V gene: TRBV28; D gene: .
CDR3 protein: CATSDSDRGSNTGELFF; CDR3 DNA: TGTGCCACCAGTGACTCCGACAGGGGGTCGAACACCGGGGAGCTGTTTTTT; J gene: TRBJ2-2; clone size: .; CDR3 length: 17; V gene: TRBV24-1; D gene: TRBD1
CDR3 protein: CASSHNSEGSYEQYF; CDR3 DNA: TGTGCCAGCAGCCACAATAGCGAAGGCTCCTACGAGCAGTACTTC; J gene: TRBJ2-7; clone size: few; CDR3 length: 15; V gene: TRBV4-2; D gene: .
CDR3 protein: CASSIGERETQYF; CDR3 DNA: TGTGCCAGCAGTATAGGGGAAAGGGAGACCCAGTACTTC; J gene: TRBJ2-5; clone size: .; CDR3 length: 13; V gene: TRBV21-1; D gene: .
CDR3 protein: CASSQARGALASYNEQFF; CDR3 DNA: TGTGCCAGCAGCCAAGCCCGGGGGGCACTAGCCTCCTACAATGAGCAGTTCTTC; J gene: TRBJ2-1; clone size: few; CDR3 length: 18; V gene: TRBV4-2; D gene: .
CDR3 protein: CSARVGNEQFF; CDR3 DNA: TGCAGTGCTAGAGTGGGCAATGAGCAGTTCTTC; J gene: TRBJ2-1; clone size: many; CDR3 length: 11; V gene: TRBV20-1; D gene: .
CDR3 protein: CASSEEVEAFF; CDR3 DNA: TGTGCCAGCAGTGAGGAGGTAGAAGCTTTCTTT; J gene: TRBJ1-1; clone size: .; CDR3 length: 11; V gene: TRBV2; D gene: .
CDR3 protein: CASSRQVQETQYF; CDR3 DNA: TGTGCCAGCAGTCGACAGGTACAAGAGACCCAGTACTTC; J gene: TRBJ2-5; clone size: many; CDR3 length: 13; V gene: TRBV2; D gene: .
CDR3 protein: CASSAYTGPGANVLTF; CDR3 DNA: TGTGCCAGCAGCGCGTACACAGGGCCTGGGGCCAACGTCCTGACTTTC; J gene: TRBJ2-6; clone size: .; CDR3 length: 16; V gene: TRBV11-3; D gene: .
CDR3 protein: CASRELPINTEAFF; CDR3 DNA: TGTGCCAGCAGGGAGCTACCCATAAACACTGAAGCTTTCTTT; J gene: TRBJ1-1; clone size: .; CDR3 length: 14; V gene: TRBV6-7; D gene: .
CDR3 protein: CASSSQGSNTEAFF; CDR3 DNA: TGTGCCAGCAGCTCGCAGGGGTCCAACACTGAAGCTTTCTTT; J gene: TRBJ1-1; clone size: few; CDR3 length: 14; V gene: TRBV7-2; D gene: .
CDR3 protein: CASSLAGTGDEQYF; CDR3 DNA: TGCGCCAGCAGCTTGGCCGGGACAGGGGACGAGCAGTACTTC; J gene: TRBJ2-7; clone size: .; CDR3 length: 14; V gene: TRBV5-1; D gene: TRBD1
CDR3 protein: CASSPQERGTDTQYF; CDR3 DNA: TGCGCCAGCAGCCCACAAGAGCGGGGGACAGATACGCAGTATTTT; J gene: TRBJ2-3; clone size: .; CDR3 length: 15; V gene: TRBV5-1; D gene: TRBD2
CDR3 protein: CASRPTSGGRLETQYF; CDR3 DNA: TGCGCCAGCAGACCAACCTCAGGGGGCAGGTTGGAGACCCAGTACTTC; J gene: TRBJ2-5; clone size: .; CDR3 length: 16; V gene: TRBV4-1; D gene: TRBD1
CDR3 protein: CSVLFENTEAFF; CDR3 DNA: TGCAGCGTTCTGTTTGAGAACACTGAAGCTTTCTTT; J gene: TRBJ1-1; clone size: few; CDR3 length: 12; V gene: TRBV29-1; D gene: .
CDR3 protein: CASSFSYGTDTQYF; CDR3 DNA: TGTGCCAGCAGCTTTAGCTACGGCACAGATACGCAGTATTTT; J gene: TRBJ2-3; clone size: few; CDR3 length: 14; V gene: TRBV11-2; D gene: .
CDR3 protein: CASSYRQAYSYEQYF; CDR3 DNA: TGTGCCAGCAGTTACAGGCAGGCCTACTCCTACGAGCAGTACTTC; J gene: TRBJ2-7; clone size: few; CDR3 length: 15; V gene: TRBV6-5; D gene: .
CDR3 protein: CASSTESGRASEQYF; CDR3 DNA: TGTGCCAGCAGTACCGAGAGCGGGAGGGCCTCCGAGCAGTACTTC; J gene: TRBJ2-7; clone size: .; CDR3 length: 15; V gene: TRBV27; D gene: TRBD2
CDR3 protein: CASSAEGLYEQYF; CDR3 DNA: TGCGCCAGCAGTGCGGAGGGGCTCTACGAGCAGTACTTC; J gene: TRBJ2-7; clone size: few; CDR3 length: 13; V gene: TRBV10-1; D gene: .
CDR3 protein: CASSVRSFETQYF; CDR3 DNA: TGTGCCAGCAGCGTAAGGTCCTTTGAGACCCAGTACTTC; J gene: TRBJ2-5; clone size: .; CDR3 length: 13; V gene: TRBV7-6; D gene: .